A single sample is the source of the 5 T cell receptor beta chains below, sequenced in a study of T cells after yellow fever vaccination (dated by TCRdb to the late 2010s). The sample's treatment or condition, from its label and the paper: live attenuated yellow fever vaccine strain. The library was produced with 5' RACE. The sample was run on an Illumina HiSeq 2500. TCRdb reran the public reads through fastp at Q25 and MiXCR, keeping productive beta chains. One record per CDR3 amino acid sequence lists the most common genes and DNA. For this sample there are hundreds of thousands of distinct CDR3 sequences; approximately 13% appear just once. The top ten clonotypes cover about an eighth of the sample. The material was PBMCs, obtained on the day of the yellow fever booster vaccination. These receptor sequences come from a man aged 25 to 40 who received the YFV17D yellow fever vaccine.

The V call is TRBV5-1, the J call TRBJ2-1; D not certain. The CDR3 sequence is 13 residues long. Trimming took 1 base from V and 7 from J, leaving 9 bases between them. The germline V gene encodes CDR1 SGHRS and CDR2 YFSETQ. The CDR3 coding sequence is TGCGCCAGCAGCTTGCTAGTTGAGAATGAGCAGTTCTTC. Translated: CASSLLVENEQFF.

This clonotype was picked up a small number of times. V is TRBV5-5 and J is TRBJ2-7; 8 nucleotides line up with TRBD2. V shed 5 bases and J 3 bases; nucleotides not matched to a gene: 10. Germline values: CDR1 SGHKS, CDR2 YYEKEE (reference sequence). The CDR3 runs 15 residues. CDR3 loop: CASRSLAGLDYEQYF. CDR3 DNA sequence: TGTGCCAGCAGATCTTTAGCGGGGCTAGACTACGAGCAGTACTTC.

This clonotype has a handful of counts. The chain uses TRBV28 and TRBJ2-5, with TRBD2 identical over 11 bases. From germline, CDR1 is MDHEN and CDR2 SYDVKM. The CDR3 contains 16 residues. V lost 6 bases to trimming and J lost 5 bases; unmatched junction nucleotides: 11. The CDR3: CASSPTLAGESETQYF. The CDR3, as DNA: TGTGCCAGCAGCCCCACACTAGCGGGAGAGAGTGAGACCCAGTACTTC. The whole variable domain, filled in from reference TRBV28 and TRBJ2-5, reads DVKVTQSSRYLVKRTGEKVFLECVQDMDHENMFWYRQDPGLGLRLIYFSYDVKMKEKGDIPEGYSVSREKKERFSLILESASTNQTSMYLCASSPTLAGESETQYFGPGTRLLVL.

In nucleotides, the CDR3 is TGCGCCAGCAGCCAAGATTTGGGACACGACTACAATGAGCAGTTCTTC. Translating gives CASSQDLGHDYNEQFF. This chain connects TRBV4-1 to TRBJ2-1; a weak D match, TRBD1 (6 bases). V lost 0 bases and J 3 bases, leaving 12 bases between the germline ends. CDR3 size: 16 residues. Germline-derived CDR1 and CDR2 are MGHRA and YSYEKL.

The chain couples TRBV7-3 to TRBJ1-1; D not certain. The germline V and J ends were trimmed by 1 base and 4 bases, with 10 bases remaining between them. Germline CDR1 SGHTA, CDR2 FQGTGA. The CDR3 is made up of 14 amino acids. The CDR3: CASSLRVSGTEAFF. The CDR3 DNA follows: TGTGCCAGCAGCTTAAGAGTGAGTGGCACTGAAGCTTTCTTT.